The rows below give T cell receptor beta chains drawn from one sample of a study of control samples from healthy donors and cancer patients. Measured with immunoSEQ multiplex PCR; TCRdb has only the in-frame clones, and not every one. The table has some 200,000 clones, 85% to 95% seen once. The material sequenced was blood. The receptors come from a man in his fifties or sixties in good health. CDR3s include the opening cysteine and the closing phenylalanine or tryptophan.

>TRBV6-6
CASSPDSAYEKLFF
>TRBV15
CATSATGELFF
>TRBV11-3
CASSLDQDTEAFF
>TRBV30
CAWSSASGGIHNEQFF
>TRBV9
CASSVGASWADTQYF
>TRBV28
CASSLRQGQQFF
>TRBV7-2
CASSPAGGVYGYTF
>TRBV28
CASSLEGGLNYGYTF
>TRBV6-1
CASSELRTYGYTF
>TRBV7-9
CASSSDSSANEKLFF
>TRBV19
CASSPQRANVLTF
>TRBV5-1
CASSLARQTGGEQFF
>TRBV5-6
CASSSLGRGLREKLFF
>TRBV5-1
CASSSIGTSEETQYF
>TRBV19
CASSDRTGQDTQYF
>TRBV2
CASGGDSYNEQFF
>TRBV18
CASSPPVQGLHGYTF
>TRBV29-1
CSVEVAGITDTQYF
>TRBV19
CASIGSKVFNTGELFF
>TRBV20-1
CSASQETDTQYF
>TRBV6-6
CASSNQGQGANYGYTF
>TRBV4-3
CASSRDNSGNTIYF
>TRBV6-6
CASIIGTGVYGYTF
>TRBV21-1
CASSKRSLWYGYTF
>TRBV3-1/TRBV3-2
CASSPYGDTGELFF
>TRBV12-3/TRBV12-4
CASSLQGYYGYTF
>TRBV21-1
CASSISGVIKPQHF
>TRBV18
CASSPEVSGGTEAFF
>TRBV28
CASSYGVGTEAFF
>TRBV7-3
CASSLGTANTEAFF